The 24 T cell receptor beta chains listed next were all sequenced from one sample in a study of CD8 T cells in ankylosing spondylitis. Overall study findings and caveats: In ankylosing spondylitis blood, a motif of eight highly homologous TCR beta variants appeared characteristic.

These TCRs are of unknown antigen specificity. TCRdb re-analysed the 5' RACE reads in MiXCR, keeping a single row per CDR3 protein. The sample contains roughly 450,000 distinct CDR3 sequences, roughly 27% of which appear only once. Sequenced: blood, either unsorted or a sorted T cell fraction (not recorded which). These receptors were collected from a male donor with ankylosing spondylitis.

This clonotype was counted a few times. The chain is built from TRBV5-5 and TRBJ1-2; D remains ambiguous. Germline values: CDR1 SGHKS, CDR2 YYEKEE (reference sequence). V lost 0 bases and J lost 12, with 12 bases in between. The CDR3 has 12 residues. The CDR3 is CASSLAPPKHTF. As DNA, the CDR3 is TGTGCCAGCAGCTTGGCCCCGCCTAAACACACCTTC.

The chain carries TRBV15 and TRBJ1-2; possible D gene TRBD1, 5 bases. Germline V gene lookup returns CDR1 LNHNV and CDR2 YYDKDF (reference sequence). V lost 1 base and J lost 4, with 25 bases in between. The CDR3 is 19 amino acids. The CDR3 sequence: CATSRAVGDVPSDSYGYTF. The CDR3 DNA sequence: TGTGCCACCAGCAGAGCGGTGGGGGACGTCCCCAGTGATAGCTATGGCTACACCTTC.

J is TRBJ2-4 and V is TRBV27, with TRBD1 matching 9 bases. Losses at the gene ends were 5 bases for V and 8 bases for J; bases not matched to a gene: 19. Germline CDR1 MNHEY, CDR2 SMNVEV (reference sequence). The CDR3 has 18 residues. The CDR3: CASSILWTGWDRVDIQYF. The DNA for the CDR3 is TGTGCCAGCAGTATCTTATGGACAGGGTGGGACAGGGTGGACATTCAGTACTTC.

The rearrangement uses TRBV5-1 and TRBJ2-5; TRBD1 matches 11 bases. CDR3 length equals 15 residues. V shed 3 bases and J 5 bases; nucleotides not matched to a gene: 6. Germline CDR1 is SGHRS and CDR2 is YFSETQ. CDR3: CASSSRTGGKETQYF. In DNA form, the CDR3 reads TGCGCCAGCAGCTCACGGACAGGGGGCAAGGAGACCCAGTACTTC.

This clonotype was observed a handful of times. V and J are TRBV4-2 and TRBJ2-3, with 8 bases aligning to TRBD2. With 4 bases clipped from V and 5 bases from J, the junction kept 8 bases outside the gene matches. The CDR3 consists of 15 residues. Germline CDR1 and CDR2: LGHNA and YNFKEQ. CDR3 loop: CASSPRGAGEDTQYF. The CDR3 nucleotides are TGTGCCAGCAGCCCCCGTGGAGCGGGAGAAGATACGCAGTATTTT.

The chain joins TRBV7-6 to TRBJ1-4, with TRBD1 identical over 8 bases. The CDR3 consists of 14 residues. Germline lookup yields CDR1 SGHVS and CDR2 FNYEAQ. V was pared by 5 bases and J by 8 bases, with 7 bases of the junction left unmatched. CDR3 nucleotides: TGTGCCAGCAGCCCCCGGACAGGGAGCGAAAAACTGTTTTTT. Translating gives CASSPRTGSEKLFF.

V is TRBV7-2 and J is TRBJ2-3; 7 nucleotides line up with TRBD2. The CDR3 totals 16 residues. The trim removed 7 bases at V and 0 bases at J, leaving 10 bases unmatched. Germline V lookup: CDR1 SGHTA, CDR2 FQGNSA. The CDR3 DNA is TGTGCCAGCAACTTCGCTGGACTAGACAGCACAGATACGCAGTATTTT. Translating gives CASNFAGLDSTDTQYF.

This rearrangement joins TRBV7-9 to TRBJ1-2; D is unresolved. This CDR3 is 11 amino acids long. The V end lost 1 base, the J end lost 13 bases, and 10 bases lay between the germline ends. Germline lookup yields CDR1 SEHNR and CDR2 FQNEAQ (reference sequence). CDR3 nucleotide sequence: TGTGCCAGCAGCTTAGAGGCAGACTCCACCTTC. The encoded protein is CASSLEADSTF.

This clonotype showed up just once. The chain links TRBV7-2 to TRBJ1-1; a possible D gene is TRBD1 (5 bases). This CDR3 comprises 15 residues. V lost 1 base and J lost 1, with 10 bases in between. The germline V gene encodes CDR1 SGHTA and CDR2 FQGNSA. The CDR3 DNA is TGTGCCAGCAGCTTAGGGGGACTTCCGAACACTGAAGCTTTCTTT. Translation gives CASSLGGLPNTEAFF. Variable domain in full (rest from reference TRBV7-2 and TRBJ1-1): GAGVSQSPSNKVTEKGKDVELRCDPISGHTALYWYRQSLGQGLEFLIYFQGNSAPDKSGLPSDRFSAERTGGSVSTLTIQRTQQEDSAVYLCASSLGGLPNTEAFFGQGTRLTVV.

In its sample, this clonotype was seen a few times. The DNA for the CDR3 is TGTGCCAGCAGCCATTTGACTAGCGGGAGTCTAGATGGTGAGCAGTTCTTC. Amino acids: CASSHLTSGSLDGEQFF. The rearrangement joins TRBV4-2 to TRBJ2-1; 12 bases are a match to TRBD2. V lost 3 bases and J lost 9; bases outside the gene matches: 12. The CDR3 length is 17 residues. Germline CDR1 LGHNA, CDR2 YNFKEQ.

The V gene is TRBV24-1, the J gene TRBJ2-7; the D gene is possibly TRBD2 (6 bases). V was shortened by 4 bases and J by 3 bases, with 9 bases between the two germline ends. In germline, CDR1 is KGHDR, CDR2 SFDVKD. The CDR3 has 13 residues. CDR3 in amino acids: CATSDSTSYEQYF. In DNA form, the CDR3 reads TGTGCCACCAGTGACTCGACTAGCTACGAGCAGTACTTC.

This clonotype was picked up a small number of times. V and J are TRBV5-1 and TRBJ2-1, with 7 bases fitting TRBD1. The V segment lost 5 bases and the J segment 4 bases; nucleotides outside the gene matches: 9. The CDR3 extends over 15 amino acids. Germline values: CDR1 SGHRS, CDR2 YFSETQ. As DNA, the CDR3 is TGCGCCAGCAGATCCCCAGGGGGATATTACAATGAGCAGTTCTTC. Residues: CASRSPGGYYNEQFF.

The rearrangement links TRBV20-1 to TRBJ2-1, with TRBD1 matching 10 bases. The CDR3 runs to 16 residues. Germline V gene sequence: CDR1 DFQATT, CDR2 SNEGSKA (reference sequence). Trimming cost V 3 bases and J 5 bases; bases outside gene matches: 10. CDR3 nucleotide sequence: TGCAGTGCTAGTAACCCGGGACAGGGGTCACACAATGAGCAGTTCTTC. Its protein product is CSASNPGQGSHNEQFF.

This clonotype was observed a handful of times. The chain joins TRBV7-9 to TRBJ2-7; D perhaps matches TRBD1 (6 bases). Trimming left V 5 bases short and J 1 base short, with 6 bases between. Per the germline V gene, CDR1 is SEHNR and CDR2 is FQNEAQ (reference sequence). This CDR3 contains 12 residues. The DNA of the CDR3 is TGTGCCAGCAGCCAGGGGTCCTACGAGCAGTACTTC. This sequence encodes CASSQGSYEQYF.

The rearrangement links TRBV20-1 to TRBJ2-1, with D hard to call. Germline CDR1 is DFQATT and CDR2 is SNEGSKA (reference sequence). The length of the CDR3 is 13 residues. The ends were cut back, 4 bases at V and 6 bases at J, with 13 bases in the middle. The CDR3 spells CSATLDWSNEQFF. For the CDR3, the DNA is TGCAGTGCTACCCTTGACTGGAGCAATGAGCAGTTCTTC.

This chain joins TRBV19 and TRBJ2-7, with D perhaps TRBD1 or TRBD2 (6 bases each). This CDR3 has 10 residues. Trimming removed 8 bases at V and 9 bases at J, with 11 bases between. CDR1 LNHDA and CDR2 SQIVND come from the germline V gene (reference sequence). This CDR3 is CASPGGRQYV. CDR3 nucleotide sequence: TGTGCCAGTCCCGGGGGCCGGCAGTACGTC.

The CDR3 here is CATSARRLAGSADTQYF. CDR3 coding DNA: TGTGCCACCAGTGCTCGTCGACTAGCGGGATCCGCAGATACGCAGTATTTT. V gene TRBV24-1 combines with J gene TRBJ2-3; 11 positions match TRBD2. The CDR3 runs to 17 residues. V gave up 5 bases and J gave up 4 bases; unmatched junction bases: 10. Per germline, CDR1 KGHDR and CDR2 SFDVKD.

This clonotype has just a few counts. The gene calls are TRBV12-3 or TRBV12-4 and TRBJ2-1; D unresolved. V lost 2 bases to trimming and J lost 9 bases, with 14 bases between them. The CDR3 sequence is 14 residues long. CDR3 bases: TGTGCCAGCAGTTTATCCGAAGTAGGCGGTGAGCAGTTCTTC. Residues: CASSLSEVGGEQFF.

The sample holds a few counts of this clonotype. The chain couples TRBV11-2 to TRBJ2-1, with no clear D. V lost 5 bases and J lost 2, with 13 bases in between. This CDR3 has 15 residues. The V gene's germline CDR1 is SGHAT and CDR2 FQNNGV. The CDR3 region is CASSPKGMAYNEQFF. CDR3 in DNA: TGTGCCAGCAGCCCGAAGGGAATGGCCTACAATGAGCAGTTCTTC.

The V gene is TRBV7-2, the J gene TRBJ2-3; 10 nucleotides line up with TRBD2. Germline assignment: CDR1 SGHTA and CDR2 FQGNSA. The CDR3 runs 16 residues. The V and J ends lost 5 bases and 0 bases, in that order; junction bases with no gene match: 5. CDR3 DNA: TGTGCCAGCAGCCCAGGGACTAGCGCTAGCACAGATACGCAGTATTTT. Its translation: CASSPGTSASTDTQYF.

As DNA, the CDR3 is TGTGCCAGCTTCGAAGCGGGTTTCGAGCAGTTCTTC. It is translated as CASFEAGFEQFF. The V gene is TRBV2, the J gene TRBJ2-1, with TRBD2 as a possible D gene (6 bases). The CDR3 covers 12 residues. The germline V gene has CDR1 SNHLY and CDR2 FYNNEI. V lost 8 bases and J lost 10, with 15 bases in between. Supplemented by reference TRBV2 and TRBJ2-1, the full variable domain reads EPEVTQTPSHQVTQMGQEVILRCVPISNHLYFYWYRQILGQKVEFLVSFYNNEISEKSEIFDDQFSVERPDGSNFTLKIRSTKLEDSAMYFCASFEAGFEQFFGPGTRLTVL.

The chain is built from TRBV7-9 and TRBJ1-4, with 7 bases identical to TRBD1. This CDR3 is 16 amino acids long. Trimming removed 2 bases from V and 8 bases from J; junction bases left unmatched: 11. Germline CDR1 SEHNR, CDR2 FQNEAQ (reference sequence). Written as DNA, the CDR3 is TGTGCCAGCAGCTTACAGACAGGGCCGGTCATAGAAAAACTGTTTTTT. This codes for CASSLQTGPVIEKLFF.

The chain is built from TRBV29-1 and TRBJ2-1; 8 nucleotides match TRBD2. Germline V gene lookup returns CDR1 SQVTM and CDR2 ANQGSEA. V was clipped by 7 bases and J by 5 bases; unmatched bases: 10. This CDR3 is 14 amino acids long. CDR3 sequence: CSAPGSGSNNEQFF. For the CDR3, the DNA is TGCAGCGCCCCGGGGAGCGGGAGCAACAATGAGCAGTTCTTC.

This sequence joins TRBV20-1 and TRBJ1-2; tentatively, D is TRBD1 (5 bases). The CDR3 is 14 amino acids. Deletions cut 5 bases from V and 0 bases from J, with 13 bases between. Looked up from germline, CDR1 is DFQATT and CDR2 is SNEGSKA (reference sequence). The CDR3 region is CSAPWEGTNYGYTF. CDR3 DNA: TGCAGTGCTCCCTGGGAGGGGACTAACTATGGCTACACCTTC.